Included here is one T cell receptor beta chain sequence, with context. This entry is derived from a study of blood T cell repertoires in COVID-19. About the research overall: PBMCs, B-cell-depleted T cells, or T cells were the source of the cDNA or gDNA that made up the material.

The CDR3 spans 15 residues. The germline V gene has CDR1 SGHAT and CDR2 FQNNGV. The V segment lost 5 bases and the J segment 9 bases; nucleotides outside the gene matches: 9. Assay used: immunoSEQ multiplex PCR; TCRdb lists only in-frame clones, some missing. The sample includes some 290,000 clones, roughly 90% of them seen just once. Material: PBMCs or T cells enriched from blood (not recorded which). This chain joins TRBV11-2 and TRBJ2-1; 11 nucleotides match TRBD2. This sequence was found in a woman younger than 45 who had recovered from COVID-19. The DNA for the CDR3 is TGTGCCAGCAGCCACTCAGGGACTAGCGGAGGTGAGCAGTTCTTC. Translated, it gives CASSHSGTSGGEQFF.